The clone carrying this T cell receptor beta chain was found a few times. Its target is unknown. These data are taken from a study of early T cells in non-severe SARS-CoV-2 infection. One entry per CDR3 protein results from TCRdb running MiXCR on the 5' RACE reads. This table has about 64,000 distinct CDR3 sequences, around 13% appearing once. This CDR3 contains 13 residues. CDR1 and CDR2 (germline): GTSNPN, SVGIG (reference sequence). V dropped 0 bases and J dropped 1 base, with 6 bases sitting between them. Points from the study as a whole: Database matching using VDJdb favored anti-spike CD8 responses, with private and CD4 specificities left missing.

This clonotype was sampled from an adult who was a healthcare worker with PCR-confirmed SARS-CoV-2 infection or an uninfected control (not recorded which). The rearrangement joins TRBV30 to TRBJ1-1; no clear D. Input material: whole blood. The CDR3 sequence is CAWSVLANTEAFF. In nucleotides, the CDR3 is TGTGCCTGGAGTGTATTGGCGAACACTGAAGCTTTCTTT.